Presented here are 15 T cell receptor beta chains from one specimen sequenced in a study of T cells in tuberculosis. The method was immunoSEQ multiplex PCR; TCRdb's version includes in-frame clones alone and lacks a portion of them. The table shows roughly 30,000 clones, with roughly 92% occurring only once. Material: PBMCs. Receptors were obtained from a donor aged 10-29 years with latent tuberculosis or without tuberculosis infection.

This clone was picked up a small number of times. The chain has TRBV7-6 and TRBJ2-6, with D possibly being TRBD1 (6 bases). V shed 1 base and J shed 0 bases, with 7 bases lying between them. CDR1 is SGHVS and CDR2 is FNYEAQ in the germline V gene. CDR3 size: 16 residues. CDR3 amino acids: CASSLDRASGANVLTF. The CDR3 DNA sequence: TGTGCCAGCAGCTTAGACAGGGCCTCTGGGGCCAACGTCCTGACTTTC.

The V call is TRBV7-9, the J call TRBJ2-2; D might be TRBD1 (6 bases). CDR3 length equals 16 residues. The germline V gene has CDR1 SEHNR and CDR2 FQNEAQ (reference sequence). Trimming took 5 bases from V and 5 from J, leaving 18 bases between them. The CDR3, as DNA: TGTGCCAGCAGCCTTTTCTTGGGACACGTGACCGGGGAGCTGTTTTTT. It encodes CASSLFLGHVTGELFF.

This clone was seen just once. This chain links TRBV5-1 with TRBJ2-5; D is perhaps TRBD1 (5 bases). CDR3 length: 17 residues. With 3 bases removed from V and 4 bases from J, the gap between germline ends came to 22 bases. Germline V CDR1 and CDR2: SGHRS, YFSETQ. CDR3 nucleotide sequence: TGCGCCAGCAGCTCCCCATTCGCCAGGGATATTAGAGAGACCCAGTACTTC. Amino acids: CASSSPFARDIRETQYF.

The chain has TRBV5-1 and TRBJ1-1, with D maybe TRBD1 (6 bases). Between the trimmed V and J ends, which lost 2 bases and 4 bases, there was a span of 12 bases. The CDR3 extends over 14 amino acids. Looked up from germline, CDR1 is SGHRS and CDR2 is YFSETQ. For the CDR3, the DNA is TGCGCCAGCAGCTTTGCAGGGGATGGCACTGAAGCTTTCTTT. Amino acids: CASSFAGDGTEAFF.

The chain is built from TRBV4-2 and TRBJ2-1; 8 bases are shared with TRBD2. This CDR3 has 14 residues. Germline assignment: CDR1 LGHNA and CDR2 YNFKEQ. V lost 0 bases to trimming and J lost 8 bases; unmatched junction nucleotides: 3. The CDR3 DNA follows: TGTGCCAGCAGCCAAGATACGGGGGGGGATGAGCAGTTCTTC. Amino acid sequence: CASSQDTGGDEQFF.

V and J are TRBV7-2 and TRBJ2-7, with D possibly TRBD1 on 6 matching bases. V was cut by 7 bases and J by 5 bases, with 18 bases left in between. Germline assignment: CDR1 SGHTA and CDR2 FQGNSA. The CDR3 is 14 residues long. For the CDR3, the DNA is TGTGCCAGCAACCACATCACAGGGAGCGACGAGCAGTACTTC. This codes for CASNHITGSDEQYF.

The chain carries TRBV4-2 and TRBJ2-2; the D is unclear. The CDR3 length is 13 residues. CDR1 and CDR2 (germline): LGHNA, YNFKEQ. V lost 4 bases, J lost 1 base, and 4 bases lay in between. DNA of the CDR3: TGTGCCAGCAGCCTCGGGAACACCGGGGAGCTGTTTTTT. It yields the protein CASSLGNTGELFF.

The chain combines TRBV7-2 with TRBJ2-5, with a possible D match to TRBD1 (5 bases). CDR3 length equals 12 residues. With 2 bases removed from V and 4 bases from J, the gap between germline ends came to 5 bases. Germline V gene sequence: CDR1 SGHTA, CDR2 FQGNSA. The CDR3 reads CASSLRGETQYF. The CDR3 DNA follows: TGTGCCAGCAGCTTAAGGGGAGAGACCCAGTACTTC.

This clone was recorded only once. The genes are TRBV6-4 and TRBJ2-3; 12 bases are shared with TRBD2. The CDR3 sequence is 17 residues long. Germline lookup yields CDR1 MRHNA and CDR2 SNTAGT. The J segment lost 6 bases and the V segment lost 4 bases, leaving 11 bases of the junction unmatched. The chain's CDR3 is CASSVRSRTSGADTQYF. CDR3 bases: TGTGCCAGCAGTGTCAGAAGCCGGACTAGCGGGGCCGATACGCAGTATTTT.

This chain uses TRBV28 with TRBJ2-1, with 8 bases that match TRBD2. Trimming removed 5 bases from V and 2 bases from J; junction bases left unmatched: 5. This CDR3 is built from 15 residues. From germline, CDR1 is MDHEN and CDR2 SYDVKM. CDR3 nucleotides: TGTGCCAGCAGTCCCGGCGGGGGGACCTACAATGAGCAGTTCTTC. Residues: CASSPGGGTYNEQFF.

This sequence joins TRBV2 and TRBJ1-6, with 8 bases matching TRBD1. This CDR3 has 17 residues. The V segment lost 2 bases and the J segment 7 bases; nucleotides outside the gene matches: 10. CDR1 and CDR2 from the germline V gene are SNHLY and FYNNEI. The CDR3 sequence: CASSERRTGQVNSPLHF. CDR3 DNA sequence: TGTGCCAGCAGTGAAAGGAGAACGGGACAGGTCAATTCACCCCTCCACTTT.

The J gene is TRBJ1-1, the V gene TRBV7-9, with D uncertain. Germline assignment: CDR1 SEHNR and CDR2 FQNEAQ (reference sequence). CDR3 length: 14 residues. The V end lost 4 bases, the J end lost 4 bases, and 13 bases lay between the germline ends. CDR3 coding DNA: TGTGCCAGCAGCTCCGACACCGTGGGCACTGAAGCTTTCTTT. This translates into CASSSDTVGTEAFF.

This chain links TRBV6-1 with TRBJ1-5, with D maybe TRBD1 (5 bases). V was shortened by 2 bases and J by 9 bases, with 14 bases between the two germline ends. The CDR3 has 14 amino acids. Germline lookup yields CDR1 MNHNS and CDR2 SASEGT. The DNA for the CDR3 is TGTGCCAGCAGTGAAACTTGGAACGGGGGGCCCCAGCATTTT. Its protein is CASSETWNGGPQHF.

This clone was seen a single time. The chain recombines TRBV9 with TRBJ2-5; a possible D gene is TRBD1 (6 bases). The CDR3 has 16 residues. V was shortened by 2 bases and J by 4 bases, with 18 bases between the two germline ends. Germline CDR1 is SGDLS and CDR2 is YYNGEE. CDR3 sequence (DNA): TGTGCCAGCAGCGTCGGCCAGGGGCTAGATGGAGAGACCCAGTACTTC. Residues: CASSVGQGLDGETQYF.

The chain employs TRBV5-1 and TRBJ2-3; D uncertain. The germline CDR1 and CDR2 sequences are SGHRS and YFSETQ. This CDR3 comprises 15 residues. V lost 2 bases to trimming and J lost 1 base, with 11 bases between them. The CDR3 spells CASSLSRAGTDTQYF. The CDR3 nucleotides are TGCGCCAGCAGCTTAAGTCGAGCCGGCACAGATACGCAGTATTTT.